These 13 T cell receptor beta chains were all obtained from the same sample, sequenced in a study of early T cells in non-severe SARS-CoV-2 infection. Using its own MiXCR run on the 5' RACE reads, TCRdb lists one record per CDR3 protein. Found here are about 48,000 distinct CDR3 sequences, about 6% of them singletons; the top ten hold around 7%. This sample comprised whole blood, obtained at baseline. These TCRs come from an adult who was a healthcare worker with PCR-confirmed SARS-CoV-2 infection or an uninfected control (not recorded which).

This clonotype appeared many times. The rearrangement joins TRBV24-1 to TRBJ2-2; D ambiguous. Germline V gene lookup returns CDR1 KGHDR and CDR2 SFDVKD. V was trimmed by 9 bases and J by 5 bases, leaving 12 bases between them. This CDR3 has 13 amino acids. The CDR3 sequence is CATSPTATGELFF. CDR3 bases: TGTGCCACCTCTCCAACAGCGACCGGGGAGCTGTTTTTT.

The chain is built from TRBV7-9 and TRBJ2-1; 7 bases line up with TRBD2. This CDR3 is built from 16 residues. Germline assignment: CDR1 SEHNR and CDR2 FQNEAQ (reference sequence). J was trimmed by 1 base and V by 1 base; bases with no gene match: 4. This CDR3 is CASSLGSGGSYNEQFF. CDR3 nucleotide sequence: TGTGCCAGCAGCTTAGGTTCCGGGGGGTCCTACAATGAGCAGTTCTTC.

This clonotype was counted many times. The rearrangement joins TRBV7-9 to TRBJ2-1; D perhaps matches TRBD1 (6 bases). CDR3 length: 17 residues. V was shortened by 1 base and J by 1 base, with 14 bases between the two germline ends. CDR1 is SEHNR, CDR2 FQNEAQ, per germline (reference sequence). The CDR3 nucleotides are TGTGCCAGCAGCTTAGAGGGCAGGGGAAGTTCCTACAATGAGCAGTTCTTC. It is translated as CASSLEGRGSSYNEQFF.

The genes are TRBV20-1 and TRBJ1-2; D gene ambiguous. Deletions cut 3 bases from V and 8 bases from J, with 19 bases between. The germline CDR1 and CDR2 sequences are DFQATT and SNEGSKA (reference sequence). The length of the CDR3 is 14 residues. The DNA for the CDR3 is TGCAGTGCTAGCGGTCAAACCATAGGTTACGGCTACACCTTC. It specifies CSASGQTIGYGYTF.

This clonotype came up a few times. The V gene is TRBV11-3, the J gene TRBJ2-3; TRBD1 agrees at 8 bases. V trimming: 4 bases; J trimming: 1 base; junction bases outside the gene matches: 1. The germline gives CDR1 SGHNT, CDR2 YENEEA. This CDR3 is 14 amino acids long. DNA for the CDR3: TGTGCCAGCAGCTCACAGGGGGGCACAGATACGCAGTATTTT. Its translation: CASSSQGGTDTQYF.

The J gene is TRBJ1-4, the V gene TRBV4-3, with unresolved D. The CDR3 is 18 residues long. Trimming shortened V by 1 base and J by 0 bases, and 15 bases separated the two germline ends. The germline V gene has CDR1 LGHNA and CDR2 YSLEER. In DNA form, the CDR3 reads TGCGCCAGCAGCCAAGGGGCAAGACGGGGTGCAACTAATGAAAAACTGTTTTTT. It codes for CASSQGARRGATNEKLFF.

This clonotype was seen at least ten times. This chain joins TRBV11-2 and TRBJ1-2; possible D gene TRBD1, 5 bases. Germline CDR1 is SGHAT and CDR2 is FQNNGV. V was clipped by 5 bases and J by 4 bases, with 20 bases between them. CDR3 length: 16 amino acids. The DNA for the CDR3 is TGTGCCAGCAGCCTAGGGGCAGGGAAAAAAACCTATGGCTACACCTTC. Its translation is CASSLGAGKKTYGYTF.

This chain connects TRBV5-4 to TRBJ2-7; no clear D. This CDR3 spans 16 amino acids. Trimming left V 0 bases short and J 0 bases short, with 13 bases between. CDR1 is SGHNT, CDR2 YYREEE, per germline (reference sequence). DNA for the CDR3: TGTGCCAGCAGCTTGGCTGTTAGGACGGGCTCCTACGAGCAGTACTTC. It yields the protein CASSLAVRTGSYEQYF.

DNA for the CDR3: TGCAGCGTTGCGTCAGGAATGAACACTGAAGCTTTCTTT. It is translated as CSVASGMNTEAFF. The V and J genes are TRBV29-1 and TRBJ1-1; D unresolved. The germline CDR1 and CDR2 sequences are SQVTM and ANQGSEA. Trimming stripped 4 bases from V and 0 bases from J, with 9 bases between. The CDR3 length is 13 residues.

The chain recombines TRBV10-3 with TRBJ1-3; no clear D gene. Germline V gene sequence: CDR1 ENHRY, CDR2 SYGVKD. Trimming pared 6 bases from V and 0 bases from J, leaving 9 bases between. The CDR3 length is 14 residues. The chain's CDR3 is CAISADASGNTIYF. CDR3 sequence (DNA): TGTGCCATCAGCGCGGATGCCTCTGGAAACACCATATATTTT.

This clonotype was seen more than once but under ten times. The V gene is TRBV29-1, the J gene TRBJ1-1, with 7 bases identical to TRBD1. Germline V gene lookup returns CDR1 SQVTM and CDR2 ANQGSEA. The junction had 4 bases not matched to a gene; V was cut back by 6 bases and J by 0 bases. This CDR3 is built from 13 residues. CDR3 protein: CSVGQVMNTEAFF. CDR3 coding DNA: TGCAGCGTCGGACAGGTTATGAACACTGAAGCTTTCTTT. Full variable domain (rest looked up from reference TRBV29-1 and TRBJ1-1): SAVISQKPSRDICQRGTSLTIQCQVDSQVTMMFWYRQQPGQSLTLIATANQGSEATYESGFVIDKFPISRPNLTFSTLTVSNMSPEDSSIYLCSVGQVMNTEAFFGQGTRLTVV.

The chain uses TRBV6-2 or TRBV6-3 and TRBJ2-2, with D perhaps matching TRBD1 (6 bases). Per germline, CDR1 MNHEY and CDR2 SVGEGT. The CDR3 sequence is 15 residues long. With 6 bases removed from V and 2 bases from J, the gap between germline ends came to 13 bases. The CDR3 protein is CASRDTGSNTGELFF. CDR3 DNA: TGTGCCAGCAGAGATACAGGGAGTAACACCGGGGAGCTGTTTTTT.

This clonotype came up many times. The CDR3: CASSLVGQGSYNSPLHF. The CDR3 DNA follows: TGTGCCAGCAGTTTAGTCGGACAGGGCTCCTATAATTCACCCCTCCACTTT. V is TRBV27 and J is TRBJ1-6, with 8 bases aligning to TRBD1. V trimming: 2 bases; J trimming: 0 bases; junction bases outside the gene matches: 3. Germline V CDR1 and CDR2: MNHEY, SMNVEV (reference sequence). CDR3 length equals 17 residues.